This entry lists 11 T cell receptor beta chains sequenced from one sample in a study of blood T cell repertoires in COVID-19. Here immunoSEQ multiplex PCR was the method, and the copy in TCRdb shows in-frame clones only, minus some. The repertoire holds roughly 51,000 clones, about nine tenths seen once, with 5.5% to 7.5% in the top ten. The sample was peripheral blood. The origin of the receptors is a middle-aged man with active COVID-19.

This clone was found once. The genes are TRBV29-1 and TRBJ2-5; TRBD2 matches at 13 bases. After removal of 6 bases from V and 5 bases from J, the junction contained 3 bases not matched to a gene. Germline V gene lookup returns CDR1 SQVTM and CDR2 ANQGSEA. This CDR3 has 13 amino acids. CDR3 sequence: CSVPGLAGETQYF. The CDR3 nucleotides read TGCAGCGTCCCGGGACTAGCGGGGGAGACCCAGTACTTC.

V and J are TRBV27 and TRBJ1-1; TRBD1 agrees at 9 bases. The germline V gene encodes CDR1 MNHEY and CDR2 SMNVEV (reference sequence). The CDR3 has 15 residues. The V and J ends lost 6 bases and 6 bases, in that order; junction bases with no gene match: 11. Here the CDR3 DNA reads TGTGCCAGCAGCTCACCGGACAGGGGAGTCTCTGAAGCTTTCTTT. Translating it yields CASSSPDRGVSEAFF.

The CDR3 DNA is TGTGCCAGCAACAGGGATACTGAAGCTTTCTTT. It specifies CASNRDTEAFF. The gene calls are TRBV6-6 and TRBJ1-1; a possible D gene is TRBD1 (6 bases). This CDR3 is built from 11 residues. Looked up from germline, CDR1 is MNHNY and CDR2 is SVGAGI (reference sequence). V lost 7 bases and J 5 bases, leaving 8 bases between the germline ends.

The J gene is TRBJ1-3, the V gene TRBV6-6, with TRBD1 matching 10 bases. The CDR3 runs 20 residues. Germline-derived CDR1 and CDR2 are MNHNY and SVGAGI (reference sequence). The junction had 17 bases not matched to a gene; V was cut back by 6 bases and J by 0 bases. For the CDR3, the DNA is TGTGCCAGCAGCTCCCTCCTACCGGGACAGGGGCAGAGCTCTGGAAACACCATATATTTT. It codes for CASSSLLPGQGQSSGNTIYF.

V and J are TRBV19 and TRBJ2-7; a weak D match, TRBD1 (5 bases). V lost 1 base and J lost 0, with 7 bases in between. Per germline, CDR1 LNHDA and CDR2 SQIVND (reference sequence). The CDR3 contains 14 residues. The CDR3 loop is CASSIGDSSYEQYF. The CDR3 DNA reads as TGTGCCAGTAGTATAGGTGACAGCTCCTACGAGCAGTACTTC.

The table lists this clone with a count of one. The chain recombines TRBV2 with TRBJ2-2; TRBD2 might be the D (5 bases). With 4 bases removed from V and 2 bases from J, the gap between germline ends came to 11 bases. Germline CDR1 reads SNHLY; CDR2 reads FYNNEI. The CDR3 is 15 amino acids. The CDR3 nucleotides read TGTGCCAGCAGTGGAACAGCGGCTAACACCGGGGAGCTGTTTTTT. This gives the protein CASSGTAANTGELFF.

V gene TRBV29-1 combines with J gene TRBJ2-7; no clear D. Trimming shortened V by 0 bases and J by 0 bases, and 3 bases separated the two germline ends. The germline CDR1 and CDR2 sequences are SQVTM and ANQGSEA. The CDR3 runs 12 residues. CDR3 sequence: CSVEDISYEQYF. The CDR3 nucleotides are TGCAGCGTTGAAGATATCTCCTACGAGCAGTACTTC.

This clone was seen just once. Other DNA sequences of this sample code for an identical CDR3. The chain employs TRBV19 and TRBJ2-1; 8 bases fit TRBD2. Germline assignment: CDR1 LNHDA and CDR2 SQIVND (reference sequence). Trimming removed 3 bases from V and 4 bases from J; junction bases left unmatched: 5. This CDR3 has 15 residues. The CDR3 is CASSIGSGSYNEQFF. The CDR3 coding sequence is TGTGCCAGTAGTATTGGGAGCGGGAGTTACAATGAGCAGTTCTTC.

The V and J genes are TRBV7-2 and TRBJ2-7, with a possible D match to TRBD1 (5 bases). Looked up from germline, CDR1 is SGHTA and CDR2 is FQGNSA. This CDR3 has 12 residues. V lost 5 bases to trimming and J lost 7 bases, with 12 bases between them. Here the CDR3 DNA reads TGTGCCAGCAGCCATGGGGCGCTTGAGCAGTACTTC. Translation gives CASSHGALEQYF. The whole variable domain, filled in from reference TRBV7-2 and TRBJ2-7, reads GAGVSQSPSNKVTEKGKDVELRCDPISGHTALYWYRQSLGQGLEFLIYFQGNSAPDKSGLPSDRFSAERTGGSVSTLTIQRTQQEDSAVYLCASSHGALEQYFGPGTRLTVT.

The chain couples TRBV4-3 to TRBJ1-5, with a weak D call TRBD1 (6 bases). Trimming removed 0 bases from V and 9 bases from J, with 15 bases in between. The CDR3 runs to 15 residues. Germline assignment: CDR1 LGHNA and CDR2 YSLEER. CDR3 residues: CASSQDLRGSGPQHF. The CDR3, as DNA: TGCGCCAGCAGCCAAGATTTGAGGGGGTCAGGGCCCCAGCATTTT.

V gene TRBV7-6 combines with J gene TRBJ1-2; TRBD1 might be the D (5 bases). The CDR3 runs to 16 residues. CDR1 SGHVS and CDR2 FNYEAQ come from the germline V gene. The V end lost 5 bases, the J end lost 4 bases, and 20 bases lay between the germline ends. CDR3 in amino acids: CASSPDGTLTFYGYTF. In DNA, the CDR3 is TGTGCCAGCAGCCCCGACGGGACTTTAACTTTCTATGGCTACACCTTC.